This T cell receptor (beta chain) derives from a study of CD8 T cells in Susac syndrome. It was healthy donors who served as the controls, matched for age and sex. Negative isolation was used for CD8+ and CD4+ T cells and FACS enrichment for TEMRA cells. Findings and caveats of the study: The authors acknowledged that the study's TCR sequencing and HLA analysis involved relatively few individuals.

It was with random hexamers that 0.5 to 1 ug RNA was reverse transcribed. Multiplex PCR with immunoSEQ amplified the TCR beta CDR3 across 54 Vbeta and 13 Jbeta. TCRdb called the immunoSEQ multiplex PCR reads again in MiXCR, with one record for every CDR3 protein. Of 150,000 to 200,000 distinct CDR3 sequences listed, about 93% are singletons. Trimming pared 1 base from V and 11 bases from J, leaving 20 bases between. The CDR3 covers 14 residues. The germline V gene encodes CDR1 GTSNPN and CDR2 SVGIG (reference sequence). A remark on this clonotype: Its antigen is currently unknown.

This TCR was sampled from a human donor in good health. The chain employs TRBV30 and TRBJ1-1; tentatively, D is TRBD1 (5 bases). The sequencing input was CD4+ T cells from PBMCs. The CDR3 here is CAWSGETDSKGAFF. Here the CDR3 DNA reads TGTGCCTGGAGTGGAGAGACAGATTCGAAGGGGGCTTTCTTT.